This T cell receptor beta chain appears in the sequencing data of a study of T cell repertoires in ileal Crohn's disease. Study background: About 36% were active smokers at surgery; median disease duration was 7.9 years. About half of patients got postoperative therapy: about twelve thiopurines, around 20 anti-TNF. Study results and limitations: Mucosal expansions were suggested to be mainly CD8 T cells.

This CDR3 region has 13 residues. The V and J ends lost 4 bases and 10 bases respectively, with 18 bases between them. CDR1 is SGHRS, CDR2 YFSETQ, per germline. Generated by immunoSEQ multiplex PCR, the TCRdb table keeps only in-frame clones and is missing some. This table holds 12,000 to 15,000 clones, 70% to 90% found once. Details on this clone: Its antigen remains unknown.

The chain uses TRBV5-1 and TRBJ2-7, with TRBD1 as a possible D gene (5 bases). The sequence derives from an adult with Crohn's disease. Sequenced sample: ileal tissue. This CDR3 is CASSQPPSTVQYF. Here the CDR3 DNA reads TGCGCCAGCAGCCAACCCCCCTCGACAGTCCAGTACTTC.